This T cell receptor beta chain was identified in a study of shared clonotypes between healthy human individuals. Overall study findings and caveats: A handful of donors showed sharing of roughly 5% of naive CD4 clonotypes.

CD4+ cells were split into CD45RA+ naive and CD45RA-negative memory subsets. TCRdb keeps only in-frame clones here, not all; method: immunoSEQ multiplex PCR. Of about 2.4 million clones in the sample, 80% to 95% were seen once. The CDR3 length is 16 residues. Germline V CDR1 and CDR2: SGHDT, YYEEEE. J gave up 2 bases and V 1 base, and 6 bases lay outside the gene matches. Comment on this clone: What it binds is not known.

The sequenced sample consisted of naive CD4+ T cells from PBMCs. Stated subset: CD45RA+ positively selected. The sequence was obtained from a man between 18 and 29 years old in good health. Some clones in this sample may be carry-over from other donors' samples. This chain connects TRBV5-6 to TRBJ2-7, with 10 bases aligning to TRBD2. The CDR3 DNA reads TGTGCCAGCAGCTTGATGAGCGGGAGGGGAACCTACGAGCAGTACTTC. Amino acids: CASSLMSGRGTYEQYF. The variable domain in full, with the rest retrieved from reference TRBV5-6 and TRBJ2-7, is DAGVTQSPTHLIKTRGQQVTLRCSPKSGHDTVSWYQQALGQGPQFIFQYYEEEERQRGNFPDRFSGHQFPNYSSELNVNALLLGDSALYLCASSLMSGRGTYEQYFGPGTRLTVT.